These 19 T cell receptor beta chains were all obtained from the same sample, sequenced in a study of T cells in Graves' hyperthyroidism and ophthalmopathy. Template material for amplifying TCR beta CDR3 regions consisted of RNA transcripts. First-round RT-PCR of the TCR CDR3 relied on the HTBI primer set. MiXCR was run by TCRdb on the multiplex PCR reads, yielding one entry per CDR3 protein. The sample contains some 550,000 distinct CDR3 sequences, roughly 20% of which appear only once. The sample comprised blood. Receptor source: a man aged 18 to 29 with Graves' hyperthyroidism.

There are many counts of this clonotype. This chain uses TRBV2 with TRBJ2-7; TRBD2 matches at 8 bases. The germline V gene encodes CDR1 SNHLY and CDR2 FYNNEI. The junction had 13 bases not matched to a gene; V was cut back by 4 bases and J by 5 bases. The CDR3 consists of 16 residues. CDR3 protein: CASSGRLAHESDEQYF. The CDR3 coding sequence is TGTGCCAGCAGTGGGCGACTAGCGCACGAATCGGACGAGCAGTACTTC.

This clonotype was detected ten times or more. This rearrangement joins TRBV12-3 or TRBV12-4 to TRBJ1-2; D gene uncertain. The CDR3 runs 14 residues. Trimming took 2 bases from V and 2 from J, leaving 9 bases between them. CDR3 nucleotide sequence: TGTGCCAGCAGTTTATCGGTCGGGAACTATGGCTACACCTTC. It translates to CASSLSVGNYGYTF.

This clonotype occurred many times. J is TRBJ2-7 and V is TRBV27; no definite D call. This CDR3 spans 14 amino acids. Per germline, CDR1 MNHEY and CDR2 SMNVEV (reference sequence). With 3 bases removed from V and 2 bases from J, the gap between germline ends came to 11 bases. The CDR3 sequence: CASSLSRGPYEQYF. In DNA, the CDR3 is TGTGCCAGCAGTTTGTCGAGAGGCCCCTACGAGCAGTACTTC.

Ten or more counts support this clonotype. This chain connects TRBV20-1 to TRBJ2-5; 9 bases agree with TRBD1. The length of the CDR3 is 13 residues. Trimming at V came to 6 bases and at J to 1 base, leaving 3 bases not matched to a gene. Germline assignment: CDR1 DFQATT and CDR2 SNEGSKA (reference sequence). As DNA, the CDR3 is TGCAGTGCGCGGGACAGGGCCCAAGAGACCCAGTACTTC. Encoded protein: CSARDRAQETQYF.

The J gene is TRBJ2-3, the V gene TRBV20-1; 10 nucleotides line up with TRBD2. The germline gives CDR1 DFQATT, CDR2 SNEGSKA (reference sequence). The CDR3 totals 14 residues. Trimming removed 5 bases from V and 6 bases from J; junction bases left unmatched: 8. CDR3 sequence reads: CSAPNSGGSDTQYF. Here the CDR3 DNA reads TGCAGTGCTCCGAATAGCGGGGGGTCGGATACGCAGTATTTT.

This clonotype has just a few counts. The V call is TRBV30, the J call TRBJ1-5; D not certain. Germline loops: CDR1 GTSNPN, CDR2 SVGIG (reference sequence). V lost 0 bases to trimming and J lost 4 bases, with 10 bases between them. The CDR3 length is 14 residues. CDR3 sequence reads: CAWSVSDENQPQHF. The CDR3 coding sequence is TGTGCCTGGAGTGTAAGTGACGAGAATCAGCCCCAGCATTTT. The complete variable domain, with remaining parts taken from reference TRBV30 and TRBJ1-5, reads SQTIHQWPATLVQPVGSPLSLECTVEGTSNPNLYWYRQAAGRGLQLLFYSVGIGQISSEVPQNLSASRPQDRQFILSSKKLLLSDSGFYLCAWSVSDENQPQHFGDGTRLSIL.

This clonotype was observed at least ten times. The CDR3 coding sequence is TGTGCCAGCCATACTACAGGGGCTGAAGCTTTCTTT. This codes for CASHTTGAEAFF. V gene TRBV28 combines with J gene TRBJ1-1; TRBD1 agrees at 7 bases. CDR3 length equals 12 residues. Looked up from germline, CDR1 is MDHEN and CDR2 is SYDVKM. V lost 8 bases, J lost 6 bases, and 6 bases stayed unmatched.

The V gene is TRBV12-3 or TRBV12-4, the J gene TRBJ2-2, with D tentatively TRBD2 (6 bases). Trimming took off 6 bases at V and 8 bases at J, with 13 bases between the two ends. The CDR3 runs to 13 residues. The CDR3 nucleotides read TGTGCCAGCAGGATGGGGGAGGTGGGGGAGCTGTTTTTT. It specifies CASRMGEVGELFF.

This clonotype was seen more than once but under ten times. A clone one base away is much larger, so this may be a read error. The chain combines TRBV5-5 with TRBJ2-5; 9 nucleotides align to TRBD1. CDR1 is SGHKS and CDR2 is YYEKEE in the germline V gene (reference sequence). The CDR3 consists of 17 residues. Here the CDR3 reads CVSSPTGGSEGEETQYF. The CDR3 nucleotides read TGTGTCAGCAGCCCGACAGGGGGTTCTGAGGGTGAAGAGACCCAGTACTTC.

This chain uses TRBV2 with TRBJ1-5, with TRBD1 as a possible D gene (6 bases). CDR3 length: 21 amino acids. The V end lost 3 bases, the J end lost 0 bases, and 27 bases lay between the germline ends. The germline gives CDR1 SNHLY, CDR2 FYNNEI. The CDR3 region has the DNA TGTGCCAGCAGTGAGAGGGGGGGTTTTTTAGAAAAATTTGATAGCAATCAGCCCCAGCATTTT. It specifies CASSERGGFLEKFDSNQPQHF.

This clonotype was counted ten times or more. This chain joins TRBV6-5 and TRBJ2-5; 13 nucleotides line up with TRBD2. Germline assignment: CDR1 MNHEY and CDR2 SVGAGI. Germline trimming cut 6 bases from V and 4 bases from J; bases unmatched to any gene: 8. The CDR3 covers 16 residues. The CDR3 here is CASSMRLAGGLETQYF. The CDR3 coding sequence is TGTGCCAGCAGCATGCGACTAGCGGGGGGACTAGAGACCCAGTACTTC.

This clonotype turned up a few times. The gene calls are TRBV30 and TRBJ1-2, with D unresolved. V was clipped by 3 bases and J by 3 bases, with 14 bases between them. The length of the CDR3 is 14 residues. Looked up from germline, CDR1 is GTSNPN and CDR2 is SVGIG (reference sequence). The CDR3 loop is CAWSLHPGHYGYTF. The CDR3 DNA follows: TGTGCCTGGAGCCTCCACCCTGGGCACTATGGCTACACCTTC.

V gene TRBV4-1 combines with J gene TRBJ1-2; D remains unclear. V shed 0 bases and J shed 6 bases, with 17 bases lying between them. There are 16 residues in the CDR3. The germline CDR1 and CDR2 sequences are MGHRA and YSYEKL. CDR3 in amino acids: CASSQDGRLNRDGYTF. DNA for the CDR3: TGCGCCAGCAGCCAAGACGGGCGACTGAATCGGGATGGCTACACCTTC.

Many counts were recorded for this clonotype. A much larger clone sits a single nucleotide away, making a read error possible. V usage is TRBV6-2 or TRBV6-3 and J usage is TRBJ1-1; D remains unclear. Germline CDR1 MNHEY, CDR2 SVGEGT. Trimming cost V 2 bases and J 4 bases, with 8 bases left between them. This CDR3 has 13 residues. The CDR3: CASSYGVSTEAFF. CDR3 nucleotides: TGTGCCAGCAGTTACGGGGTGAGCACTGAAGCTTTCTTT.

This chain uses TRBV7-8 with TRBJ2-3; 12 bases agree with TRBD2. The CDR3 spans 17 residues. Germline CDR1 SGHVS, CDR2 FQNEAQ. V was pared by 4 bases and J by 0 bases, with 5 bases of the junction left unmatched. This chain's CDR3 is CASSSRTSGDSTDTQYF. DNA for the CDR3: TGTGCCAGCAGCTCCAGGACTAGCGGGGATAGCACAGATACGCAGTATTTT. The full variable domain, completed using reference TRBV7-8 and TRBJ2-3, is GAGVSQSPRYKVAKRGQDVALRCDPISGHVSLFWYQQALGQGPEFLTYFQNEAQLDKSGLPSDRFFAERPEGSVSTLKIQRTQQEDSAVYLCASSSRTSGDSTDTQYFGPGTRLTVL.

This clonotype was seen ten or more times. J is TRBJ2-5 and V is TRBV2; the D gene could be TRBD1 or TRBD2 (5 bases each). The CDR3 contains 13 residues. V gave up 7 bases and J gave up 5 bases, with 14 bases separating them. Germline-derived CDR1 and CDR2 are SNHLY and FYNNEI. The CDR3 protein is CASTGTESETQYF. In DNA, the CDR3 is TGTGCCAGCACTGGGACGGAGAGTGAGACCCAGTACTTC.

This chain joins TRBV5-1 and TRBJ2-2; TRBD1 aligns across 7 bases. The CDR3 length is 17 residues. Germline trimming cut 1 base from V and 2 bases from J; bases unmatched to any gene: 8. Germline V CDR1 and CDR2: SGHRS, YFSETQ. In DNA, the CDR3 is TGCGCCAGCAGCTTGTTACCCGGACAGGCAAACACCGGGGAGCTGTTTTTT. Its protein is CASSLLPGQANTGELFF.

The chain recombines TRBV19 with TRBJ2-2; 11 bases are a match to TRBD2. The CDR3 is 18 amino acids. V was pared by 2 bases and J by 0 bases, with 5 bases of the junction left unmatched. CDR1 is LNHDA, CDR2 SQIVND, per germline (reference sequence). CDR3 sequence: CASSILAGGHANTGELFF. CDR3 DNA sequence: TGTGCCAGTAGTATACTAGCGGGGGGACACGCGAACACCGGGGAGCTGTTTTTT.

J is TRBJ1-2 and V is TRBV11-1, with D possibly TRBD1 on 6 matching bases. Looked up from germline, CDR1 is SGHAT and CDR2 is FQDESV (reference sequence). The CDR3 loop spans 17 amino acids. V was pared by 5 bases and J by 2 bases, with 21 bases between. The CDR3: CASSPDAGAQINYGYTF. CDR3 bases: TGTGCCAGCAGCCCTGATGCGGGGGCGCAGATCAACTATGGCTACACCTTC. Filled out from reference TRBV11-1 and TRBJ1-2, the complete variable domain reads EAEVAQSPRYKITEKSQAVAFWCDPISGHATLYWYRQILGQGPELLVQFQDESVVDDSQLPKDRFSAERLKGVDSTLKIQPAELGDSAMYLCASSPDAGAQINYGYTFGSGTRLTVV.